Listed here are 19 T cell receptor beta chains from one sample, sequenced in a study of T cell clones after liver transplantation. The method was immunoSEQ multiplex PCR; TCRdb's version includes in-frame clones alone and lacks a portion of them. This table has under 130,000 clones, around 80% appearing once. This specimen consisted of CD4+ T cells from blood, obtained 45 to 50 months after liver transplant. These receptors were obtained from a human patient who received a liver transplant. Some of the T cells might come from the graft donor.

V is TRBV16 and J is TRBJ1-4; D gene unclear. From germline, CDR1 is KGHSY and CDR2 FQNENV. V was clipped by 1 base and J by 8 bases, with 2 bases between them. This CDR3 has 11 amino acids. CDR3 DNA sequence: TGTGCCAGCAGCCAATGGGAAAAACTGTTTTTT. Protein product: CASSQWEKLFF. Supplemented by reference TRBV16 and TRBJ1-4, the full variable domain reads GEEVAQTPKHLVRGEGQKAKLYCAPIKGHSYVFWYQQVLKNEFKFLISFQNENVFDETGMPKERFSAKCLPNSPCSLEIQATKLEDSAVYFCASSQWEKLFFGSGTQLSVL.

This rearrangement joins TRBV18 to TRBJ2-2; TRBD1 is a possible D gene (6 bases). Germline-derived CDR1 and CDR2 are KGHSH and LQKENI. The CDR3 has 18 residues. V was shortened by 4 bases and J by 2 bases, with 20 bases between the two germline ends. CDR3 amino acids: CASSHTTGSGVNTGELFF. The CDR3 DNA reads TGTGCCAGCTCACACACCACCGGGTCAGGGGTAAACACCGGGGAGCTGTTTTTT.

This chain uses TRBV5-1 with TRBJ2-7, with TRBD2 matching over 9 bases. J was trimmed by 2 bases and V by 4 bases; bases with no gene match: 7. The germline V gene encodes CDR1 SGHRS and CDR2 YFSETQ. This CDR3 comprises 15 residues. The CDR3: CASSAGLAGPYEQYF. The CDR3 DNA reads TGCGCCAGCAGCGCAGGGCTAGCGGGGCCCTACGAGCAGTACTTC.

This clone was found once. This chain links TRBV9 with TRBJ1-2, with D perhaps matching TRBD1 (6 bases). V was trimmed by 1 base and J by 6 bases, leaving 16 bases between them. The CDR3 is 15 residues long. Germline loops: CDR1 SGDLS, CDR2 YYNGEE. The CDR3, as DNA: TGTGCCAGCAGCGTATGGGATAGGGGGTTTGATGGCTACACCTTC. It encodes CASSVWDRGFDGYTF.

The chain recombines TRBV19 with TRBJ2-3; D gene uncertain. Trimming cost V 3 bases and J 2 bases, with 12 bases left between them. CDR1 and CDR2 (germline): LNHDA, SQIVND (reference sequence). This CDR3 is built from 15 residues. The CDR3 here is CASSILAFNTDTQYF. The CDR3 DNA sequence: TGTGCCAGTAGTATCCTCGCCTTTAACACAGATACGCAGTATTTT.

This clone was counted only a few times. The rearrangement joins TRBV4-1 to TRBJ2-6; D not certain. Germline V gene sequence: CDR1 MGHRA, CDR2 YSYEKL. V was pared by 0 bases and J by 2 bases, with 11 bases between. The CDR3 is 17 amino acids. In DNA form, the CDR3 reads TGCGCCAGCAGCCAAGATTTTTTCGAGGCTGGGGCCAACGTCCTGACTTTC. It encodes CASSQDFFEAGANVLTF.

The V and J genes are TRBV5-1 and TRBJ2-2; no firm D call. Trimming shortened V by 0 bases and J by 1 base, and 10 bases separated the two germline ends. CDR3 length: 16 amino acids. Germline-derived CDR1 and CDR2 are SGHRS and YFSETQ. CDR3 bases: TGCGCCAGCAGCTTGGTGCGAGCCGTGAACACCGGGGAGCTGTTTTTT. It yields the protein CASSLVRAVNTGELFF.

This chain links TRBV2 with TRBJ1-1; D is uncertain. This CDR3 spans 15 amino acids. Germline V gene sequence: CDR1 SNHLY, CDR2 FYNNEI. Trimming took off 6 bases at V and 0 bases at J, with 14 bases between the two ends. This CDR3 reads CASRKGSSMNTEAFF. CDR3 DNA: TGTGCCAGCAGAAAAGGGAGCTCCATGAACACTGAAGCTTTCTTT.

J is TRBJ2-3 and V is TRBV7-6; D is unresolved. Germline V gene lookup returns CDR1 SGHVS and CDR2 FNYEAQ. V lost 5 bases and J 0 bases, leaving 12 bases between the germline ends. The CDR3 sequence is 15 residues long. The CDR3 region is CASSPPAISTDTQYF. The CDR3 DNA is TGTGCCAGCAGCCCCCCCGCGATTAGCACAGATACGCAGTATTTT.

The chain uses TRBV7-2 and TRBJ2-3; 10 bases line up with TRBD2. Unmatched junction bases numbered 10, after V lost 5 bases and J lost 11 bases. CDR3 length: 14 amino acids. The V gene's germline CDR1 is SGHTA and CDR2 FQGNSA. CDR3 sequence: CASSSGIAGGKQYF. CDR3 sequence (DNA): TGTGCCAGCAGCAGCGGAATAGCGGGGGGTAAGCAGTATTTT.

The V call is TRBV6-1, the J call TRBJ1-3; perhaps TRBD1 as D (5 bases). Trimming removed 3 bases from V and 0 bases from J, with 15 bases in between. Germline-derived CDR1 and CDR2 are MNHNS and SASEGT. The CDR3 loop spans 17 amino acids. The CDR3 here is CASSEAFGGISGNTIYF. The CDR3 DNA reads TGTGCCAGCAGTGAGGCTTTTGGGGGGATCTCTGGAAACACCATATATTTT.

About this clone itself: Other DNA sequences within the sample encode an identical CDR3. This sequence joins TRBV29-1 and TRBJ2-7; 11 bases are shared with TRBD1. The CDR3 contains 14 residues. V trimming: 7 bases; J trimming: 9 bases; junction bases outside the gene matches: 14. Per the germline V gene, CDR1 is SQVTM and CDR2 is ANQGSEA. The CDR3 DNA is TGCAGCGCTGGGTGGGGACAGGGGGGGGTTGCGCAGTACTTC. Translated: CSAGWGQGGVAQYF.

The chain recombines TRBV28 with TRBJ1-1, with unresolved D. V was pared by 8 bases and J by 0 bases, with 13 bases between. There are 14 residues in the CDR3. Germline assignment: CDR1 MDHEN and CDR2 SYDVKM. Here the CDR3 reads CASYSTVMNTEAFF. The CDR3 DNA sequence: TGTGCCAGCTATAGCACAGTCATGAACACTGAAGCTTTCTTT.

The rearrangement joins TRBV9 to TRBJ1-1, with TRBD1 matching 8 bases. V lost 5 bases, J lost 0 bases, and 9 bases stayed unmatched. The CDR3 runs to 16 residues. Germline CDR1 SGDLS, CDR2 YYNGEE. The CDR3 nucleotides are TGTGCCAGCAGTGATCTGACAGGGGCCATGAACACTGAAGCTTTCTTT. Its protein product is CASSDLTGAMNTEAFF.

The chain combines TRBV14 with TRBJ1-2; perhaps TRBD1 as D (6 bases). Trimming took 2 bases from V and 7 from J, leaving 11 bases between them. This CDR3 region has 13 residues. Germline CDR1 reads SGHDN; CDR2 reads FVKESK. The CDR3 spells CASSQPTGSGYTF. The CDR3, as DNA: TGTGCCAGCAGCCAACCGACAGGCAGTGGCTACACCTTC.

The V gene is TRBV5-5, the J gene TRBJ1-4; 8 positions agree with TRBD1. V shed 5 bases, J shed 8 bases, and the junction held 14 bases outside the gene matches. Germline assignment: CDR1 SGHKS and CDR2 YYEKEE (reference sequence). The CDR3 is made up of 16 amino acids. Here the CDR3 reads CASSFTQGATSEKLFF. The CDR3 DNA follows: TGTGCCAGCAGTTTCACCCAGGGGGCCACGAGCGAAAAACTGTTTTTT.

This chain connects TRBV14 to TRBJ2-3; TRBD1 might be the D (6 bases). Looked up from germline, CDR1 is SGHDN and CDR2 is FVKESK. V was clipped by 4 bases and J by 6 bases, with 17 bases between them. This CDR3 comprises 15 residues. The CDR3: CASSPLGQPRDTQYF. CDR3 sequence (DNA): TGTGCCAGCAGCCCCCTAGGACAGCCCCGGGATACGCAGTATTTT. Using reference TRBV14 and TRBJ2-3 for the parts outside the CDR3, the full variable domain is EAGVTQFPSHSVIEKGQTVTLRCDPISGHDNLYWYRRVMGKEIKFLLHFVKESKQDESGMPNNRFLAERTGGTYSTLKVQPAELEDSGVYFCASSPLGQPRDTQYFGPGTRLTVL.

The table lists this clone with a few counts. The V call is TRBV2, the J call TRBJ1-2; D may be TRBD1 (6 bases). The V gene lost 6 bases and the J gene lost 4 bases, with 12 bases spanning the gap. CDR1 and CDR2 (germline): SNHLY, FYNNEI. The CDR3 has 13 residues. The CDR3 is CASSGRGGYGYTF. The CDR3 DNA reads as TGTGCCAGCAGCGGCAGGGGCGGCTATGGCTACACCTTC.

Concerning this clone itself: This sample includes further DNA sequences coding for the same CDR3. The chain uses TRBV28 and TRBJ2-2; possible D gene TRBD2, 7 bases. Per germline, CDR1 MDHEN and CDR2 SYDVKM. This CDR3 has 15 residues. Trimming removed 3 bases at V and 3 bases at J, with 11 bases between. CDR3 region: CASSFLGGDTGELFF. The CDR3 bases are TGTGCCAGCAGTTTTCTAGGGGGGGACACCGGGGAGCTGTTTTTT.